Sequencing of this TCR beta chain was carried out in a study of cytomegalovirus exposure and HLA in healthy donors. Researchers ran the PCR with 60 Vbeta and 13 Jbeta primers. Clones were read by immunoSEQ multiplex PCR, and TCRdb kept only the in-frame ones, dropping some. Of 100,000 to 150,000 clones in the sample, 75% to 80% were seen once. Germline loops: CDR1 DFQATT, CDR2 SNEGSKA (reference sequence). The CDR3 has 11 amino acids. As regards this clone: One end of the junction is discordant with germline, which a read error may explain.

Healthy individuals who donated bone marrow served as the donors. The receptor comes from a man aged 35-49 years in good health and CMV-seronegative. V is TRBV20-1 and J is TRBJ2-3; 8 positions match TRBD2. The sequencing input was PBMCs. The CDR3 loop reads CSVLRAAGGFF. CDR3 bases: TGCAGTGTTCTAAGGGCCGCGGGAGGTTTTTTT.